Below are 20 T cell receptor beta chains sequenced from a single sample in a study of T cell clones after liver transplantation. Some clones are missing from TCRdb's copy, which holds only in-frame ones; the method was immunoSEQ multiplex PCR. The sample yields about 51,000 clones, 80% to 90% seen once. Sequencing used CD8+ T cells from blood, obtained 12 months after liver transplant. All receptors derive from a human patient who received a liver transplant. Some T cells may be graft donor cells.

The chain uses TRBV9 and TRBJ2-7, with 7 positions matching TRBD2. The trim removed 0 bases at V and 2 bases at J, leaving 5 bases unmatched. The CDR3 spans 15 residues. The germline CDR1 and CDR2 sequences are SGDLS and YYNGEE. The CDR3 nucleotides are TGTGCCAGCAGCGTAGGGCTAGCGGCGACCTACGAGCAGTACTTC. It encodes CASSVGLAATYEQYF.

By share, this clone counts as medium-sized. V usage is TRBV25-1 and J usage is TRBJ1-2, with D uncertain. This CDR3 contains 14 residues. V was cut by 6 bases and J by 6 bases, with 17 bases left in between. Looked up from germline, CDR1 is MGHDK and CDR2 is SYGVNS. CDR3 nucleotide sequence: TGTGCCAGCAGGGCGACGGGCAGCCCCGATGGCTACACCTTC. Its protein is CASRATGSPDGYTF.

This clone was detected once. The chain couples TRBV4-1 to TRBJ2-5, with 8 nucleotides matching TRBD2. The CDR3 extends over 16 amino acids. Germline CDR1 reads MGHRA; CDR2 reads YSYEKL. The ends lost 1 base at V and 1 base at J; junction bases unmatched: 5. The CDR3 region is CASSQVSSGFQETQYF. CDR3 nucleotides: TGCGCCAGCAGCCAAGTATCTAGCGGGTTCCAAGAGACCCAGTACTTC.

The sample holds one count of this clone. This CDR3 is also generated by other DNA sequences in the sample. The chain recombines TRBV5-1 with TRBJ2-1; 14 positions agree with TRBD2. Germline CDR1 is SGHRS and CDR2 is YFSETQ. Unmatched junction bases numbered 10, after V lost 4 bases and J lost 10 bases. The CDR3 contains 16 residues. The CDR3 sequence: CASSLSGGLAGVEQFF. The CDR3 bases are TGCGCCAGCAGCCTATCAGGGGGACTAGCGGGAGTAGAGCAGTTCTTC.

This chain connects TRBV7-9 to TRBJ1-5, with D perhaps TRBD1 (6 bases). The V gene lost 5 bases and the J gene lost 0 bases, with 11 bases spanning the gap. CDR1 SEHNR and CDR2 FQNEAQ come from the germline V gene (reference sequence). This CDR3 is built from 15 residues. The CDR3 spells CASSAQGSSNQPQHF. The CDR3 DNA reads TGTGCCAGCAGCGCACAGGGTAGTAGCAATCAGCCCCAGCATTTT.

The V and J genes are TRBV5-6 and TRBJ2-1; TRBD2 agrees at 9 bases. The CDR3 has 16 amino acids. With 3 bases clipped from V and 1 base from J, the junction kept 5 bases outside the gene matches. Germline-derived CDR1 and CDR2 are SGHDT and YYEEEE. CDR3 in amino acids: CASSWETSGSYNEQFF. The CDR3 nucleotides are TGTGCCAGCAGCTGGGAGACTAGCGGTTCCTACAATGAGCAGTTCTTC. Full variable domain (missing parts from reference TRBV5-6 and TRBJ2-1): DAGVTQSPTHLIKTRGQQVTLRCSPKSGHDTVSWYQQALGQGPQFIFQYYEEEERQRGNFPDRFSGHQFPNYSSELNVNALLLGDSALYLCASSWETSGSYNEQFFGPGTRLTVL.

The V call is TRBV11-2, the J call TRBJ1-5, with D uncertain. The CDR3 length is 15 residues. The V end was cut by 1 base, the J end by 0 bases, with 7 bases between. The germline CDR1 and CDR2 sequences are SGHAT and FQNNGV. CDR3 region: CASSLAGNSNQPQHF. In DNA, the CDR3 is TGTGCCAGCAGCTTAGCTGGAAATAGCAATCAGCCCCAGCATTTT.

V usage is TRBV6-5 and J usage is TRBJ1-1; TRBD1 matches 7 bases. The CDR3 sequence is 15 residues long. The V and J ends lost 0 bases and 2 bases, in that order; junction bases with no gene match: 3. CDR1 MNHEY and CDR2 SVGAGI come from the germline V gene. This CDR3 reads CASSYSAGGNTEAFF. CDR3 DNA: TGTGCCAGCAGTTACTCAGCAGGGGGTAACACTGAAGCTTTCTTT.

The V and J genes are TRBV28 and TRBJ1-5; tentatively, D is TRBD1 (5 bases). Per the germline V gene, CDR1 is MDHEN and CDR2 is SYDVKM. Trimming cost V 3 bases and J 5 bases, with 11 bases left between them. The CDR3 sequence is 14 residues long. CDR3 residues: CASSFMGGHQPQHF. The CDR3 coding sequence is TGTGCCAGCAGTTTTATGGGGGGTCATCAGCCCCAGCATTTT.

The CDR3 here is CASRGKGALNTEAFF. Here the CDR3 DNA reads TGTGCCAGCAGAGGCAAGGGGGCCTTAAACACTGAAGCTTTCTTT. The J gene is TRBJ1-1, the V gene TRBV28; 7 nucleotides line up with TRBD1. The CDR3 has 15 amino acids. The germline V gene encodes CDR1 MDHEN and CDR2 SYDVKM. Trimming removed 6 bases from V and 2 bases from J; junction bases left unmatched: 9.

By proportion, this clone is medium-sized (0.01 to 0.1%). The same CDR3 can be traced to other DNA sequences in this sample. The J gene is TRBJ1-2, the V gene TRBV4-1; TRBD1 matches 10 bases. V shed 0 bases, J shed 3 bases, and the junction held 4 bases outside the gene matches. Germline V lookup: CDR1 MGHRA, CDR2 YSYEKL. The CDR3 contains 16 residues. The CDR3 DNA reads TGCGCCAGCAGCCAAGATCGAGGACAGGGGGACTATGGCTACACCTTC. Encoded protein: CASSQDRGQGDYGYTF.

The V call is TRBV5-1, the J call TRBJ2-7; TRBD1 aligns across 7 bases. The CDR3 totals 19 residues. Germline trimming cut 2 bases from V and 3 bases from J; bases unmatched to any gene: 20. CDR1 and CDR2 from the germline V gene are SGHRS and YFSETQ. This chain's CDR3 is CASSFVSRLQGPGGYEQYF. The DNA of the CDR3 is TGCGCCAGCAGCTTTGTTTCGCGTCTACAGGGTCCAGGGGGCTACGAGCAGTACTTC.

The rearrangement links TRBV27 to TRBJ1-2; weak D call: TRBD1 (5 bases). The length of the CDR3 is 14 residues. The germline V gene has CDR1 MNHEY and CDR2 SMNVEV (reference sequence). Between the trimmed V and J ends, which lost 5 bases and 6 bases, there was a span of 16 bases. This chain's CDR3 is CASSPSRVQNGYTF. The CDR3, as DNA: TGTGCCAGCAGTCCCTCCAGGGTACAAAATGGCTACACCTTC.

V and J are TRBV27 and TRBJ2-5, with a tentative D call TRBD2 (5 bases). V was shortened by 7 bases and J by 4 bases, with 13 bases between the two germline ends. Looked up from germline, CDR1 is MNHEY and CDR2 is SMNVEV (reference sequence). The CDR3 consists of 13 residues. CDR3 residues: CASTEGMGETQYF. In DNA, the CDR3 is TGTGCCAGCACCGAGGGAATGGGAGAGACCCAGTACTTC.

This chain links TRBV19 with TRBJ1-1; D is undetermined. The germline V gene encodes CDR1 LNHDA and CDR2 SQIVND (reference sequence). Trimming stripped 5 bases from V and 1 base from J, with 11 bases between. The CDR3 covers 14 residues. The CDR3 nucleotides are TGTGCCAGTAGTTTCGCCGGGCCGAACACTGAAGCTTTCTTT. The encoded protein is CASSFAGPNTEAFF.

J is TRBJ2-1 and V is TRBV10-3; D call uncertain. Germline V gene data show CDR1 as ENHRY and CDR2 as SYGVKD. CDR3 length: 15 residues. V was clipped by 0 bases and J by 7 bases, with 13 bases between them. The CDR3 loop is CAISESTHLFNEQFF. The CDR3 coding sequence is TGTGCCATCAGTGAGTCGACCCACTTATTTAATGAGCAGTTCTTC.

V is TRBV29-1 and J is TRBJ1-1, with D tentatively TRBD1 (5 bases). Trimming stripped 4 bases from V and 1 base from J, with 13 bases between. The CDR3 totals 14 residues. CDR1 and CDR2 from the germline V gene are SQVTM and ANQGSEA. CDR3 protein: CSVGGEVTNTEAFF. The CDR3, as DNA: TGCAGCGTTGGGGGGGAGGTAACGAACACTGAAGCTTTCTTT. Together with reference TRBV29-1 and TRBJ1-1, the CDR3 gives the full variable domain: SAVISQKPSRDICQRGTSLTIQCQVDSQVTMMFWYRQQPGQSLTLIATANQGSEATYESGFVIDKFPISRPNLTFSTLTVSNMSPEDSSIYLCSVGGEVTNTEAFFGQGTRLTVV.

The CDR3 bases are TGTGCCAGCAGCTTAGGACTACCTTCTTACACCGGGGAGCTGTTTTTT. It translates to CASSLGLPSYTGELFF. The chain carries TRBV7-3 and TRBJ2-2, with TRBD2 as a possible D gene (6 bases). Germline assignment: CDR1 SGHTA and CDR2 FQGTGA. This CDR3 region has 16 residues. With 2 bases removed from V and 3 bases from J, the gap between germline ends came to 13 bases.

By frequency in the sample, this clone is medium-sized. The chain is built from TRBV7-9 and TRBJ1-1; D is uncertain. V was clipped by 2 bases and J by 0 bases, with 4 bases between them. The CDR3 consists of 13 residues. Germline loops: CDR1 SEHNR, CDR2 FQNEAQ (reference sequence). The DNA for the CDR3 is TGTGCCAGCAGCTTAACAGTGAACACTGAAGCTTTCTTT. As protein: CASSLTVNTEAFF.

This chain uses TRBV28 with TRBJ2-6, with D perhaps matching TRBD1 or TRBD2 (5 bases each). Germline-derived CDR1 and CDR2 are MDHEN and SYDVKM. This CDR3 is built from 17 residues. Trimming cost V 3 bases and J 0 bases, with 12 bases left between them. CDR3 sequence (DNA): TGTGCCAGCAGTTTCGGGGCAGCGTCCTCTGGGGCCAACGTCCTGACTTTC. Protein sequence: CASSFGAASSGANVLTF.